There are a few counts of the clone carrying this T cell receptor (beta chain). Its target is unknown. This entry is derived from a study of T cells in Graves' hyperthyroidism and ophthalmopathy. Amplification targeted TCR beta CDR3 regions from RNA transcripts. HTBI primers drove first-round RT-PCR of the TCR CDR3. TCRdb ran MiXCR on the multiplex PCR reads and lists one entry per CDR3 protein. This table holds hundreds of thousands of distinct CDR3 sequences, approximately 25% found once. The V gene's germline CDR1 is MGHRA and CDR2 YSYEKL. This CDR3 is built from 16 residues. The V segment lost 6 bases and the J segment 5 bases; nucleotides outside the gene matches: 12. Whole-study findings and limits: Expanded thyroid clonotypes (above 0.001) were mostly also found in blood. Median prediction lead before ophthalmopathy onset was around 6.9 months with the model.

This TCR came from a woman in her 30s with Graves' ophthalmopathy. The sample taken for sequencing was blood. The chain joins TRBV4-1 to TRBJ1-1; 10 bases agree with TRBD1. This CDR3 is CASRGDPGQGWTEAFF. The CDR3 nucleotides read TGCGCCAGCAGGGGGGACCCGGGACAGGGGTGGACTGAAGCTTTCTTT.